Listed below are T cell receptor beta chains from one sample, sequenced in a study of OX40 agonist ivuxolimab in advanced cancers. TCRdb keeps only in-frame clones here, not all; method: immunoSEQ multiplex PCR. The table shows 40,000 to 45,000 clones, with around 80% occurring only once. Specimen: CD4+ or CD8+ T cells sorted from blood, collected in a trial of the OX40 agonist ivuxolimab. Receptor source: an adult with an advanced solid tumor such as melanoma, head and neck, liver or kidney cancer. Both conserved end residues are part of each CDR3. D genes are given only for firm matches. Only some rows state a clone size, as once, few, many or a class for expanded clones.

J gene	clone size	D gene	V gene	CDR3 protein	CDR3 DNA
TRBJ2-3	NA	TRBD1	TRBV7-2	CASSPSTGLGDTQYF	TGTGCCAGCAGCCCCTCGACAGGGTTGGGAGATACGCAGTATTTT
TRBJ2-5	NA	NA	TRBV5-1	CASSLGDTQETQYF	TGCGCCAGCAGCTTGGGGGACACTCAAGAGACCCAGTACTTC
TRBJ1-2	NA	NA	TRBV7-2	CASSLSMGRAGYTF	TGTGCCAGCAGCTTATCGATGGGTAGAGCCGGCTACACCTTC
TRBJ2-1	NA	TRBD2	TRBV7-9	CASSPGLAGAIYSYNEQFF	TGTGCCAGCAGCCCGGGACTAGCGGGAGCTATATACTCCTACAATGAGCAGTTCTTC
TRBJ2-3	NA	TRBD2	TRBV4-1	CASRWTSASDTQYF	TGCGCCAGCAGGTGGACTAGCGCCTCGGATACGCAGTATTTT
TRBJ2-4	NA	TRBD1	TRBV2	CASSSGTGNKNIQYF	TGTGCCAGCAGTAGCGGGACAGGGAACAAAAACATTCAGTACTTC
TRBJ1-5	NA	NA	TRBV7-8	CASRLEGGGNQPQHF	TGTGCCAGCAGGTTGGAGGGGGGGGGCAATCAGCCCCAGCATTTT
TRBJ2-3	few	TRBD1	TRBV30	CAWTGQGADTQYF	TGTGCCTGGACCGGACAGGGTGCGGATACGCAGTATTTT
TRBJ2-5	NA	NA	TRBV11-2	CASSLDRAQYF	TGTGCCAGCAGCTTAGATCGGGCCCAGTACTTC
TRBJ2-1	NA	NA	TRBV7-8	CASSFPTRREQFF	TGTGCCAGCAGCTTCCCAACTAGAAGGGAGCAGTTCTTC
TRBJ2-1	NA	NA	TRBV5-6	CASSGLGGLDEQFF	TGTGCCAGCAGCGGACTAGGGGGACTCGATGAGCAGTTCTTC
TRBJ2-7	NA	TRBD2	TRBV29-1	CSVEGVGTTYEQYF	TGCAGCGTTGAAGGGGTTGGGACTACCTACGAGCAGTACTTC
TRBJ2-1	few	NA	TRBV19	CASALITGANEQFF	TGTGCCAGTGCTTTAATCACCGGGGCCAATGAGCAGTTCTTC
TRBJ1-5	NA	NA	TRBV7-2	CASSMGAREGQPQHF	TGTGCCAGCAGCATGGGGGCCAGGGAGGGTCAGCCCCAGCATTTT
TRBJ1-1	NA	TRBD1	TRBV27	CASSYRTGNTEAFF	TGTGCCAGCAGTTACAGGACAGGGAACACTGAAGCTTTCTTT
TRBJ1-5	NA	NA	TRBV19	CASRRKGQGNQPQHF	TGTGCCAGTAGGCGAAAGGGGCAGGGCAATCAGCCCCAGCATTTT
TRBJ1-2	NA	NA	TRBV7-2	CASSFYGVGYTF	TGTGCCAGCAGCTTTTACGGGGTTGGCTACACCTTC
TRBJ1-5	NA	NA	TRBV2	CASSVKGYSNQPQHF	TGTGCCAGCAGTGTTAAGGGATATAGCAATCAGCCCCAGCATTTT
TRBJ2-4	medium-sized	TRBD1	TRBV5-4	CASSPDRVGAKNIQYF	TGTGCCAGCAGCCCGGACAGGGTTGGAGCCAAAAACATTCAGTACTTC
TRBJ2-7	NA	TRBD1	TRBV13	CASSPDREFSEQYF	TGTGCCAGCAGCCCCGACAGGGAATTCAGCGAGCAGTACTTC
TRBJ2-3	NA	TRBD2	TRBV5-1	CASSDSGGAGGTDTQYF	TGCGCCAGCAGCGACTCGGGAGGGGCAGGGGGCACAGATACGCAGTATTTT
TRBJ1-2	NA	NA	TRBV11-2	CASSLDSSVYGYTF	TGTGCCAGCAGCTTAGATTCTAGCGTCTATGGCTACACCTTC
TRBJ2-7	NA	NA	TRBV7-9	CASSLGVGTNEQYF	TGTGCCAGCAGCTTAGGTGTAGGTACCAACGAGCAGTACTTC
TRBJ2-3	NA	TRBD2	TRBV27	CASSSGRGGPNTQYF	TGTGCCAGCAGTTCAGGAAGGGGAGGGCCGAATACGCAGTATTTT